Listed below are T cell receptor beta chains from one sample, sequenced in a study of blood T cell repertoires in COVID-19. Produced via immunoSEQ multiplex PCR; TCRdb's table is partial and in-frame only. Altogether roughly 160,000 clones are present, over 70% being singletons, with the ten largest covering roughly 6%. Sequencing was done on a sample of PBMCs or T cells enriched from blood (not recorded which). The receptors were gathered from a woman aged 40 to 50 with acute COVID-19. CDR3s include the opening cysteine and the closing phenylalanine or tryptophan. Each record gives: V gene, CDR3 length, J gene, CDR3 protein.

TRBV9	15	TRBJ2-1	CASSVEGLAGGGQFF
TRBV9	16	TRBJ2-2	CASSVAGLEYTGELFF
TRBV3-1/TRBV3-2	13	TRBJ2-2	CASSSDSTGELFF
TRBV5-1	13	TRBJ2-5	CASSSGQGETQYF
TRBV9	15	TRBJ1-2	CASSVTWASNYGYTF
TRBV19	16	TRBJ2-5	CASSGWDKAGRQTQYF
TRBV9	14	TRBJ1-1	CASSVVGGGTEAFF
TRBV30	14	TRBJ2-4	CAWSGTSGKNIQYF
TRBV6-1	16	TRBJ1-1	CASNDLEGQGDTEAFF
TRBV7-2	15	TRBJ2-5	CASSLGPSGRMTQYF
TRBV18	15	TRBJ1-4	CASSPPGQGNEKLFF
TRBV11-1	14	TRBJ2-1	CASSTGTAYNEQFF
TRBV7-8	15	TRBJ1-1	CASSLTLGTVREAFF
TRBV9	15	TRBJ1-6	CASSVAGGERSPLHF
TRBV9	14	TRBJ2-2	CASRTSVGEGELFF
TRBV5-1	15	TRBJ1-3	CASSLETNRGNTIYF
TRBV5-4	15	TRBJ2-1	CASSLGQEGPREQFF
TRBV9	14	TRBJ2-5	CASSAGLAGETQYF
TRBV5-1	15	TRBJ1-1	CASSLVQGAGTEAFF
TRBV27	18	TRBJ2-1	CASTRQASTSGSLGEQFF
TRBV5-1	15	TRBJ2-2	CASRSLPSGTGELFF
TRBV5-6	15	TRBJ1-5	CASSLGDRGNQPQHF
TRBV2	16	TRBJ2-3	CASRLGLAGVKDTQYF
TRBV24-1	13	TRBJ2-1	CATSRSGSTEQFF
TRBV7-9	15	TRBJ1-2	CASSLETGMAYGYTF
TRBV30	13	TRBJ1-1	CAWSADENTEAFF
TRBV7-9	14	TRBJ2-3	CASSDSEQGDTQYF
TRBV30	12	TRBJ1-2	CASPGEDYGYTF
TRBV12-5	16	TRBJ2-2	CASGLERQQGSGELFF
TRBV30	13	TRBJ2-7	CAWSVSGRDEQYF
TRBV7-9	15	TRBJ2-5	CASSLGPGSVETQYF
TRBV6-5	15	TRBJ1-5	CASRSGAGSNQPQHF
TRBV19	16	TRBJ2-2	CASSMITGGQVGELFF
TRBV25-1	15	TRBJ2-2	CASAGLAGDTGELFF
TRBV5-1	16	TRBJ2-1	CASSPTLAGGINEQFF
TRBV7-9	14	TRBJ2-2	CASSPPTGAGELFF
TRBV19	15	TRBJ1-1	CASSIVLRGRSEAFF
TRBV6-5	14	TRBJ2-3	CATEDSGSRDTQYF
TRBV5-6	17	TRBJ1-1	CASSPLDRGISFPEAFF
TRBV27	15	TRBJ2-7	CASSPSGTGAFEQYF
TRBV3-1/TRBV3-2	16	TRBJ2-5	CASSDRGLAGRETQYF
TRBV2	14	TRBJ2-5	CASSRRGGRETQYF
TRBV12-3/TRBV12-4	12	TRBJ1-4	CASSPEGRGLFF
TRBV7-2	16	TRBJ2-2	CASSLERRENTGELFF
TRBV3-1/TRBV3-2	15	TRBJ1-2	CASSQRQKLNYGYTF